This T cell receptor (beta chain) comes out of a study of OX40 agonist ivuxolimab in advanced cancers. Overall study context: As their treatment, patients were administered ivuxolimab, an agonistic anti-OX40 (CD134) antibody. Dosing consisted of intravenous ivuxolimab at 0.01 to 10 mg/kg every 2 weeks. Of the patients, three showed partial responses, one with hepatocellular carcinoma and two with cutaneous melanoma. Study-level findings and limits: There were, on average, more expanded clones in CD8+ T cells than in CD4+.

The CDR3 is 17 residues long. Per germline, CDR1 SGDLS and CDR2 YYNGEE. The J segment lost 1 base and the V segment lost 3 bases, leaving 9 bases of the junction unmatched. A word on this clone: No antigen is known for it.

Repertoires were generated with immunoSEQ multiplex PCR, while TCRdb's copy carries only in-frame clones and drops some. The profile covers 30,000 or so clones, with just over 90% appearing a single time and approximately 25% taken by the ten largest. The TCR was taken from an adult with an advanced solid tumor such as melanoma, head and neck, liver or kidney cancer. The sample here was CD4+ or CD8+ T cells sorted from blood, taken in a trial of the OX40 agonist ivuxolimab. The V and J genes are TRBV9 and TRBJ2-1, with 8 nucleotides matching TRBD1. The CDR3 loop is CASSAGQGSESYNEQFF. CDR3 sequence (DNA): TGTGCCAGCAGCGCCGGACAGGGTAGCGAATCCTACAATGAGCAGTTCTTC.